This is a list of T cell receptor beta chains from one sample in a study of blood T cells in healthy people across ages. TCRdb analysed the 5' RACE reads with MiXCR anew, one entry per CDR3 protein. The sample shows nearly 1 million distinct CDR3 sequences, 51% of them seen only once. Specimen: blood. The receptors derive from a woman aged 55-70 years in good health. Each CDR3 is given with its conserved first and last residue. D genes are given only for firm matches. The size entry is marked missing in some rows and otherwise reads once, few, many or a size class.

.	.	TRBJ2-3	TRBV21-1	TGTGCCAGCAGCAGTTCTCGCGGGAGGGCAGAAGATACGCAGTATTTT	CASSSSRGRAEDTQYF
.	.	TRBJ2-3	TRBV3-1	TGTGCCAGCAGCCAAGACCAACGTGGGACATCGGTGGATACGCAGTATTTT	CASSQDQRGTSVDTQYF
.	.	TRBJ1-2	TRBV4-1	TGCGCCAGCAGCCCCTTAGTTGGGTATGGCTACACCTTC	CASSPLVGYGYTF
.	.	TRBJ2-1	TRBV7-3	TGTGCCAGCAGCTTAGAGTCCGGACCTGTTAATGAGCAGTTCTTC	CASSLESGPVNEQFF
.	TRBD1	TRBJ1-1	TRBV20-1	TGCAGTGCTAGAGAAGGGACAGGGGGCTTAACTGAAGCTTTCTTT	CSAREGTGGLTEAFF
.	.	TRBJ2-3	TRBV2	TGTGCCAGCAAGGGTCCCGTCGTGGATACGCAGTATTTT	CASKGPVVDTQYF
.	TRBD1	TRBJ1-5	TRBV11-2	TGTGCCAGCAGCTTAGAGGGGACAGGGCGGGGAAGCAATCAGCCCCAGCATTTT	CASSLEGTGRGSNQPQHF
.	.	TRBJ2-1	TRBV4-2	TGTGCCAGCAGCCAAGAGCACATATGGAATTGGAATGAGCAGTTCTTC	CASSQEHIWNWNEQFF
.	.	TRBJ1-5	TRBV10-3	TGTGCCATCAGAAAGGGGACCGACGGCAATCAGCCCCAGCATTTT	CAIRKGTDGNQPQHF
few	TRBD2	TRBJ2-3	TRBV15	TGTGCCACCAGCAGAGAATACGGGAGGGCGGCAGATACGCAGTATTTT	CATSREYGRAADTQYF
.	TRBD1	TRBJ2-7	TRBV6-4	TGTGCCAGCAGTGAGTCGGGACAGGGGATTGTGTGGTCGTTGGGCGAGCAGTACTTC	CASSESGQGIVWSLGEQYF
few	TRBD2	TRBJ2-5	TRBV27	TGTGCCAGCGGAAGGACTAGCGGGACGGGAGAGACCCAGTACTTC	CASGRTSGTGETQYF
many	TRBD1	TRBJ2-1	TRBV29-1	TGCAGCACCAGGACAGGGGGTTACAATGAGCAGTTCTTC	CSTRTGGYNEQFF
.	TRBD2	TRBJ2-7	TRBV4-1	TGCGCCAGCAGCCAATGGGCGGGAGGTACCTACGAGCAGTACTTC	CASSQWAGGTYEQYF
.	.	TRBJ2-1	TRBV5-1	TGCGCCAGCAGCGACGGGGTAGTGGCGGGCAATGAGCAGTTCTTC	CASSDGVVAGNEQFF
.	.	TRBJ1-5	TRBV28	TGTGCCAGCAGTTCACCGGGACATCAGCCCCAGCATTTT	CASSSPGHQPQHF
.	TRBD1	TRBJ2-1	TRBV20-1	TGCAGTGCTCCCCGGACAGGGTGGTGCGATGAGCAGTTCTTC	CSAPRTGWCDEQFF
.	.	TRBJ2-1	TRBV4-3	TGCGCCAGCAGCCAAGAGGGACGGACTTCCTACAATGAGCAGTTCTTC	CASSQEGRTSYNEQFF
few	.	TRBJ2-6	TRBV7-3	TGTGCCAGCAGCCGACAGGCAGGAGGGATGAGTCGTTCTGGGGCCAACGTCCTGACTTTC	CASSRQAGGMSRSGANVLTF
few	.	TRBJ2-5	TRBV29-1	TGCAGCGTTGGGGGGGTTTGGGAGACCCAGTACTTC	CSVGGVWETQYF
.	.	TRBJ2-1	TRBV4-1	TGCGCCAGCAGCAGGCCTGGGTCCTATGAGCAGTTCTTC	CASSRPGSYEQFF
few	.	TRBJ2-5	TRBV4-1	TGCGCCAGCAGCCACACGACAGGACTAGACCAAGAGACCCAGTACTTC	CASSHTTGLDQETQYF
.	TRBD1	TRBJ1-2	TRBV28	TGTGCCAGCACCCGGGACAGGGGAGCCTATGGCTACACCTTC	CASTRDRGAYGYTF
.	.	TRBJ1-2	TRBV6-1	TGTGCCAGCAGTGCCACCGGGACCTACTATGGCTACACCTTC	CASSATGTYYGYTF
few	.	TRBJ2-1	TRBV5-1	TGCGCCAGCAGATACGACGGGAATGAGCAGTTCTTC	CASRYDGNEQFF
.	TRBD2	TRBJ2-1	TRBV5-1	TGCGCCAGCGCGAGAGGGACTATCCCTTTCGATGAGCAGTTCTTC	CASARGTIPFDEQFF
few	TRBD2	TRBJ2-3	TRBV9	TGTGCCAGCAGCGTAGAATTTAGCGGGAGCACAGATACGCAGTATTTT	CASSVEFSGSTDTQYF
.	.	TRBJ1-2	TRBV29-1	TGCAGCGCCCAAACTAACAGGGACTATGGCTACACCTTC	CSAQTNRDYGYTF